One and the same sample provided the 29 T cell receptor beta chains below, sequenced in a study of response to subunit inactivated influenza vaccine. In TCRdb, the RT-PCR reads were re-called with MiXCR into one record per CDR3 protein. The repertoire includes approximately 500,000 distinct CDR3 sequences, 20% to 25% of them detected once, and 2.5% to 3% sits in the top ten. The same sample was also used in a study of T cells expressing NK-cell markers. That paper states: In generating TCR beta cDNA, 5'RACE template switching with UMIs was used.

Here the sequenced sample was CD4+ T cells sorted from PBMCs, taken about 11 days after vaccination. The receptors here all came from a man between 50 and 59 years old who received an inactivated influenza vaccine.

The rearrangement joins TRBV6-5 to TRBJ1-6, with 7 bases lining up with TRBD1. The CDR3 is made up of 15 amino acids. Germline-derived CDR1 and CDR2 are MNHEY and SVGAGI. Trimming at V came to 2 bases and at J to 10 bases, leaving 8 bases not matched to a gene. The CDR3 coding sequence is TGTGCCAGCAGTTACGTGGGCAGGGGGGAATCACCCCTCCACTTT. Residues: CASSYVGRGESPLHF.

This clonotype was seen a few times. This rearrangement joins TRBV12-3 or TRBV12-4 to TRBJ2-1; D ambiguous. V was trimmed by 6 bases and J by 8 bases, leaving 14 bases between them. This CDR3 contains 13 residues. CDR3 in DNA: TGTGCCAGCAGCAAGTTTCTGACCGATGAGCAGTTCTTC. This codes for CASSKFLTDEQFF.

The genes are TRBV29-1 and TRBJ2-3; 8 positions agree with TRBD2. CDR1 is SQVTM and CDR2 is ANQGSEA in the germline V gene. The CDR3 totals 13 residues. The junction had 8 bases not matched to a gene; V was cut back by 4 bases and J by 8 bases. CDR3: CSVAGLDQGTQYF. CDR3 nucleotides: TGCAGCGTTGCGGGACTAGACCAGGGTACGCAGTATTTT.

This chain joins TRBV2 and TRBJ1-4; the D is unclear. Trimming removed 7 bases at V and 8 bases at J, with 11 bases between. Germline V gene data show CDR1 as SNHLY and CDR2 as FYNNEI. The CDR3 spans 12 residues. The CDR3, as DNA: TGTGCCAGCACCTCCGGGCTCGAAAAACTGTTTTTT. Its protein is CASTSGLEKLFF.

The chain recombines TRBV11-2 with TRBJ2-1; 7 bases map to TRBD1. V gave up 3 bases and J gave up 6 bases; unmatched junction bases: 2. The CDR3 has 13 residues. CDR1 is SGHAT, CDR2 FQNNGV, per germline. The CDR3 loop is CASSLDRFNEQFF. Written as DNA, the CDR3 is TGTGCCAGCAGCTTGGACAGGTTCAATGAGCAGTTCTTC. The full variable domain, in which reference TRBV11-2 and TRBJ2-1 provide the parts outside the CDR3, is EAGVAQSPRYKIIEKRQSVAFWCNPISGHATLYWYQQILGQGPKLLIQFQNNGVVDDSQLPKDRFSAERLKGVDSTLKIQPAKLEDSAVYLCASSLDRFNEQFFGPGTRLTVL.

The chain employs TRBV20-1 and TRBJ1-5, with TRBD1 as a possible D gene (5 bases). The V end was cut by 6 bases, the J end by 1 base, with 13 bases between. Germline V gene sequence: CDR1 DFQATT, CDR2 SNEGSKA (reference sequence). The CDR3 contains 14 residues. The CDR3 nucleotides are TGCAGTGCCCTAAGGTCAGGGAGCAATCAGCCCCAGCATTTT. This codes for CSALRSGSNQPQHF.

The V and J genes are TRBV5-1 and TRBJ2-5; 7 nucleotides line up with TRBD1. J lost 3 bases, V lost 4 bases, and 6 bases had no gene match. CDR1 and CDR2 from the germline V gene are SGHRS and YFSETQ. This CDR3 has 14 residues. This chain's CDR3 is CASSPGQQEETQYF. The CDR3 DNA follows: TGCGCCAGCAGCCCGGGACAGCAAGAAGAGACCCAGTACTTC.

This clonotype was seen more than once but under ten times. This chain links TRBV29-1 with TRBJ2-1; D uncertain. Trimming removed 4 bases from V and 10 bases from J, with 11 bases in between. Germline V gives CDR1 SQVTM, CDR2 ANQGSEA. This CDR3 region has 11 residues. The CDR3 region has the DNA TGCAGCGTTGGCCAGACCATAGAGCAGTTCTTC. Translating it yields CSVGQTIEQFF.

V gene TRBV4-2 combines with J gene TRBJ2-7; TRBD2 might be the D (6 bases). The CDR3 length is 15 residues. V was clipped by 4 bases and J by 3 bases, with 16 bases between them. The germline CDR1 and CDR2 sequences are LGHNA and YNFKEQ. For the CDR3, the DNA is TGTGCCAGCAGCCCAGGTTCTGGAGGGTTCTACGAGCAGTACTTC. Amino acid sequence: CASSPGSGGFYEQYF.

The CDR3 region has the DNA TGCAGCGTTGAGGGCGACAGGGGAAACACTGAAGCTTTCTTT. This gives the protein CSVEGDRGNTEAFF. This sequence joins TRBV29-1 and TRBJ1-1; 8 bases map to TRBD1. This CDR3 comprises 14 residues. The junction had 5 bases not matched to a gene; V was cut back by 3 bases and J by 2 bases. The germline V gene has CDR1 SQVTM and CDR2 ANQGSEA. Full variable domain (remainder filled in from reference TRBV29-1 and TRBJ1-1): SAVISQKPSRDICQRGTSLTIQCQVDSQVTMMFWYRQQPGQSLTLIATANQGSEATYESGFVIDKFPISRPNLTFSTLTVSNMSPEDSSIYLCSVEGDRGNTEAFFGQGTRLTVV.

CDR3 nucleotides: TGTGCCAGCAGCTCAAATTTGGCTGGGGCCAACGTCCTGACTTTC. Translated: CASSSNLAGANVLTF. V and J are TRBV7-6 and TRBJ2-6; D remains ambiguous. This CDR3 contains 15 residues. Germline V gives CDR1 SGHVS, CDR2 FNYEAQ. Trimming removed 4 bases at V and 2 bases at J, with 9 bases between.

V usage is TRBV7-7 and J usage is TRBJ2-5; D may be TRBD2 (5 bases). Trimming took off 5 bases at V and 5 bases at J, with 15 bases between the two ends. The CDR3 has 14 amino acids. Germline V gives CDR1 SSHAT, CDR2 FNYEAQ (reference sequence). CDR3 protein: CASSPSPTIETQYF. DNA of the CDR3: TGTGCCAGCAGCCCGTCCCCGACTATCGAGACCCAGTACTTC. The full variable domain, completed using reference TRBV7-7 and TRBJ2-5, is GAGVSQSPRYKVTKRGQDVTLRCDPISSHATLYWYQQALGQGPEFLTYFNYEAQPDKSGLPSDRFSAERPEGSISTLTIQRTEQRDSAMYRCASSPSPTIETQYFGPGTRLLVL.

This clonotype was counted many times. The CDR3 DNA sequence: TGTGCCAGCAGTTACAGTTTGGCGAATTCACCCCTCCACTTT. Translating gives CASSYSLANSPLHF. The chain couples TRBV6-5 to TRBJ1-6, with D unclear. This CDR3 is built from 14 residues. Between the trimmed V and J ends, which lost 2 bases and 7 bases, there was a span of 9 bases. Per the germline V gene, CDR1 is MNHEY and CDR2 is SVGAGI.

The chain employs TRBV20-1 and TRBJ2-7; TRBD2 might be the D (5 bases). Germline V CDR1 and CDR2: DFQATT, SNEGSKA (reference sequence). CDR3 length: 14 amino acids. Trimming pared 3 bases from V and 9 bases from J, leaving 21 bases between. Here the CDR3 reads CSASLARGPYGQYF. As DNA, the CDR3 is TGCAGTGCTAGTTTGGCTAGAGGGCCCTATGGGCAGTACTTC.

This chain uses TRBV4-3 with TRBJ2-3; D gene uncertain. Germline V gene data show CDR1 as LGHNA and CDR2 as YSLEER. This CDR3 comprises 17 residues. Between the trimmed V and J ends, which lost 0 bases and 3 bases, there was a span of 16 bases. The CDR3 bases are TGCGCCAGCAGCCAAGAAAGTTGGGCAGCTCAAACAGATACGCAGTATTTT. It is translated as CASSQESWAAQTDTQYF.

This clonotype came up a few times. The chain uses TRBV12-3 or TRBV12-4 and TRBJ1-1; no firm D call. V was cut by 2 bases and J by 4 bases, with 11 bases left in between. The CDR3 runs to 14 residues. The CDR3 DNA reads TGTGCCAGCAGTTTACGGCGTACGGGCACTGAAGCTTTCTTT. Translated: CASSLRRTGTEAFF.

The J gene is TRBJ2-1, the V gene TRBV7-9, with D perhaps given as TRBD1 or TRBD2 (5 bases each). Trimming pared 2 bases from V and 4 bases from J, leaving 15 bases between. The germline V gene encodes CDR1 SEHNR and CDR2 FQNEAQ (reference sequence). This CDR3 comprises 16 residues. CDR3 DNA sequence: TGTGCCAGCAGCTTAAATAGGGGCCGAGGGTACAATGAGCAGTTCTTC. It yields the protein CASSLNRGRGYNEQFF. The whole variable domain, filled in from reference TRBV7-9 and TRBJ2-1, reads DTGVSQNPRHKITKRGQNVTFRCDPISEHNRLYWYRQTLGQGPEFLTYFQNEAQLEKSRLLSDRFSAERPKGSFSTLEIQRTEQGDSAMYLCASSLNRGRGYNEQFFGPGTRLTVL.

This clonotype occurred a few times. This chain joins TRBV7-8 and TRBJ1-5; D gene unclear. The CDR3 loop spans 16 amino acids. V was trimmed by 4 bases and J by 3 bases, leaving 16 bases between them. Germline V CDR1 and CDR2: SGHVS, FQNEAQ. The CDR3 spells CASSSFGRANNQPQHF. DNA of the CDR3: TGTGCCAGCAGCTCCTTCGGGAGGGCGAACAATCAGCCCCAGCATTTT.

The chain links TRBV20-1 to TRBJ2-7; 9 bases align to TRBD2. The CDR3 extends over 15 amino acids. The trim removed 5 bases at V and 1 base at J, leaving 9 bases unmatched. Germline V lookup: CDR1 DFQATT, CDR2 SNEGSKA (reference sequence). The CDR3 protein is CSAPKTSGGSYEQYF. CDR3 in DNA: TGCAGTGCTCCCAAGACTAGCGGCGGATCCTACGAGCAGTACTTC.

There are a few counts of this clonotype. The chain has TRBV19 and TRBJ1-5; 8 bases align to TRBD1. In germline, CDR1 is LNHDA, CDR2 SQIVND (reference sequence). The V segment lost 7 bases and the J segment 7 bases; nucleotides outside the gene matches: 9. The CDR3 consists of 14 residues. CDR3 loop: CASTSPGGGQPQHF. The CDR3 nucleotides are TGTGCCAGTACCTCTCCAGGGGGCGGACAGCCCCAGCATTTT.

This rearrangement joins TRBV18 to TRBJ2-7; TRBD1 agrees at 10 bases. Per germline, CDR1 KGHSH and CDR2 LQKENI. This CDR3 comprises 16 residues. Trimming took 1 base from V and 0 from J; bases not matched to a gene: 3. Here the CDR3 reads CASSPRGQGISYEQYF. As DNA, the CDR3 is TGTGCCAGCTCACCACGGGGACAGGGGATCTCCTACGAGCAGTACTTC.

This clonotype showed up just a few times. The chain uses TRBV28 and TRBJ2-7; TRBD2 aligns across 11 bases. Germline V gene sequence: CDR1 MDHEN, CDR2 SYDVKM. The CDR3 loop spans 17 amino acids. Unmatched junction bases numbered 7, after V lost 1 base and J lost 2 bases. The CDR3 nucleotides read TGTGCCAGCAGTTTATCGTCGCTAGCGGGGGGCCCCTACGAGCAGTACTTC. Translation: CASSLSSLAGGPYEQYF.

The CDR3 loop reads CASSRGQNNSPLHF. The CDR3 nucleotides read TGTGCCAGCAGCCGGGGACAGAATAATTCACCCCTCCACTTT. The V call is TRBV7-9, the J call TRBJ1-6; TRBD1 aligns across 7 bases. CDR1 and CDR2 from the germline V gene are SEHNR and FQNEAQ (reference sequence). V lost 5 bases to trimming and J lost 5 bases; unmatched junction nucleotides: 3. The CDR3 has 14 amino acids.

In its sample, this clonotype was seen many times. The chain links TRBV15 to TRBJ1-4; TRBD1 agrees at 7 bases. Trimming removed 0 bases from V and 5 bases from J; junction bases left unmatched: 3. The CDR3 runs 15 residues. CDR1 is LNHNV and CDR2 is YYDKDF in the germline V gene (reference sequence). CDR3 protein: CATSRDKGQNEKLFF. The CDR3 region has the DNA TGTGCCACCAGCAGAGATAAGGGACAGAATGAAAAACTGTTTTTT.

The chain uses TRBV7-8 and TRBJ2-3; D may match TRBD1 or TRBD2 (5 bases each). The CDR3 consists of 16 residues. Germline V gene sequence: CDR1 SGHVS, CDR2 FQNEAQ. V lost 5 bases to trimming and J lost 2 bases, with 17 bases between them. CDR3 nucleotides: TGTGCCAGCAGCCCAATCGGGGCAGCTTTCACAGATACGCAGTATTTT. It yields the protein CASSPIGAAFTDTQYF.

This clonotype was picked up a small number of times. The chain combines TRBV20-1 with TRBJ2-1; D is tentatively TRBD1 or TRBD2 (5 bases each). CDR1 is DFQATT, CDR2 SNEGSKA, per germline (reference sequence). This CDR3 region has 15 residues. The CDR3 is CSPAAGAYSYNEQFF. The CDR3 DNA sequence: TGCAGCCCTGCGGCCGGGGCCTACTCCTACAATGAGCAGTTCTTC.

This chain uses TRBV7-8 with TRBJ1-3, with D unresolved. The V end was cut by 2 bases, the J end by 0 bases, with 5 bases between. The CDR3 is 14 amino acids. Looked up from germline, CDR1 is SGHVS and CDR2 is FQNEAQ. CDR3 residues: CASSLYSSGNTIYF. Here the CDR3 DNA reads TGTGCCAGCAGCTTATATAGCTCTGGAAACACCATATATTTT.

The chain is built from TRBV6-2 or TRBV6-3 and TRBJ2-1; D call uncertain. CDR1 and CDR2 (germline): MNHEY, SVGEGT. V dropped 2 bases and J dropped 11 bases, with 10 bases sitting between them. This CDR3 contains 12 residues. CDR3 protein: CASSYGAVKQFF. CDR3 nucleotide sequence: TGTGCCAGCAGTTACGGAGCAGTAAAGCAGTTCTTC.

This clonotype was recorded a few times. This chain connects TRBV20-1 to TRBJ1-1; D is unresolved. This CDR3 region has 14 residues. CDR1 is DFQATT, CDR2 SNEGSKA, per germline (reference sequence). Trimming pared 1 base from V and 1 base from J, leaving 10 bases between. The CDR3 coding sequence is TGCAGTGCTAGAGTTAGTGGAGGGAACACTGAAGCTTTCTTT. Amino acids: CSARVSGGNTEAFF.